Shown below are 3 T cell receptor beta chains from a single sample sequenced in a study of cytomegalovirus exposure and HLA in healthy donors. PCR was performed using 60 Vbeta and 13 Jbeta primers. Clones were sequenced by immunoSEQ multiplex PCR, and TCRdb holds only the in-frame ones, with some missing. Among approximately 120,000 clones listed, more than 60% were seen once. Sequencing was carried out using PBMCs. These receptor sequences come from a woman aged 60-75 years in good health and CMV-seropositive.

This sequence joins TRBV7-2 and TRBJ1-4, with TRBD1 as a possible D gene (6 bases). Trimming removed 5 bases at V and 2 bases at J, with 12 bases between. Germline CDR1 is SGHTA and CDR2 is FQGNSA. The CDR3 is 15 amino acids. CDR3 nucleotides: TGTGCCAGCAGCGGCGGGGGCAGGACTAATGAAAAACTGTTTTTT. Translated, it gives CASSGGGRTNEKLFF.

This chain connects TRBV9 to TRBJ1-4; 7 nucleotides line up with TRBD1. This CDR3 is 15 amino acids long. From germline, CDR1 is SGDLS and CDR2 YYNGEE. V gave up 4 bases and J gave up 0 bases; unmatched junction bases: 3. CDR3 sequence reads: CASSPGQSTNEKLFF. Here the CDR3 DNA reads TGTGCCAGCAGCCCGGGACAGTCAACTAATGAAAAACTGTTTTTT.

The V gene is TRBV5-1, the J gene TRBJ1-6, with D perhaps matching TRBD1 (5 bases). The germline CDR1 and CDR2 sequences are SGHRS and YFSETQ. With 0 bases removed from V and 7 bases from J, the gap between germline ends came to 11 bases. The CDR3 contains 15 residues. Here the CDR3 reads CASSLDGHGNSPLHF. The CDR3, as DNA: TGCGCCAGCAGCTTGGATGGACACGGAAATTCACCCCTCCACTTT.